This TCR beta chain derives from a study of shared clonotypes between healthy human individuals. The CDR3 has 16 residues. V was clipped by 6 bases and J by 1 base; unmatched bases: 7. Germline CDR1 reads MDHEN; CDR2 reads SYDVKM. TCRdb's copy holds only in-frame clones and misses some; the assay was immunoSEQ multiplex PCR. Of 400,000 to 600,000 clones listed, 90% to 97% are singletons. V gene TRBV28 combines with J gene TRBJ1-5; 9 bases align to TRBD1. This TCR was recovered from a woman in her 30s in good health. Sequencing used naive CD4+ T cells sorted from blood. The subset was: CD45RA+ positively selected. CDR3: CASSSNRGLSNQPQHF. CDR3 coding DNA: TGTGCCAGCAGCTCGAACAGGGGGCTGAGCAATCAGCCCCAGCATTTT.